This T cell receptor beta chain was sequenced for a study of blood T cell repertoires in COVID-19. Study-level information: Spain, Italy and the United States supplied samples that represented acute and convalescent COVID-19. The analysed material was cDNA or gDNA that came from T cells, B-cell-depleted T cells, or PBMCs.

How the authors handled the data: Estimation of nucleated cell counts relied on the amplification of reference gene primers. Sequencing was performed with immunoSEQ multiplex PCR; in TCRdb, only in-frame clones are kept and a portion is missing. V, J and clone size are taken as reported in that table, and D and trimming were inferred from the DNA itself. Of over 250,000 clones listed, 85% to 90% are singletons. V was pared by 6 bases and J by 5 bases, with 2 bases of the junction left unmatched. This CDR3 is 15 amino acids long. CDR1 is MNHNY and CDR2 is SVGAGI in the germline V gene (reference sequence).

The chain couples TRBV6-6 to TRBJ1-6, with 12 positions matching TRBD1. The TCR comes from a human donor in a cohort sampled during active COVID-19. The source material was peripheral blood. CDR3 protein: CASSGTGGDNSPLHF. The CDR3 coding sequence is TGTGCCAGCAGCGGGACAGGGGGCGATAATTCACCCCTCCACTTT.